One and the same sample provided the 9 T cell receptor beta chains below, sequenced in a study of blood T cell repertoires in COVID-19. The assay was immunoSEQ multiplex PCR, and TCRdb's table has in-frame clones only and misses some. The sample yields about 110,000 clones, approximately 91% seen once. The sample taken for sequencing was peripheral blood. The receptors shown here come from a woman aged 70-85 years who had recovered from COVID-19.

CDR3 loop: CASSVGSWEGGETQYF. The CDR3 DNA reads TGTGCCAGCAGCGTAGGAAGTTGGGAGGGCGGGGAGACCCAGTACTTC. The rearrangement links TRBV9 to TRBJ2-5, with 7 bases lining up with TRBD2. The CDR3 consists of 16 residues. CDR1 SGDLS and CDR2 YYNGEE come from the germline V gene. The J segment lost 5 bases and the V segment lost 0 bases, leaving 10 bases of the junction unmatched.

The chain joins TRBV18 to TRBJ1-2, with 7 positions matching TRBD1. CDR1 and CDR2 from the germline V gene are KGHSH and LQKENI. The ends lost 6 bases at V and 1 base at J; junction bases unmatched: 8. This CDR3 contains 15 residues. The DNA for the CDR3 is TGTGCCAGCTCCCCGACAGGGTTCATTAACTATGGCTACACCTTC. Translation gives CASSPTGFINYGYTF. The whole variable domain, filled in from reference TRBV18 and TRBJ1-2, reads NAGVMQNPRHLVRRRGQEARLRCSPMKGHSHVYWYRQLPEEGLKFMVYLQKENIIDESGMPKERFSAEFPKEGPSILRIQQVVRGDSAAYFCASSPTGFINYGYTFGSGTRLTVV.

The chain has TRBV7-9 and TRBJ1-1; D unclear. V was clipped by 3 bases and J by 4 bases, with 9 bases between them. CDR3 size: 13 residues. Germline V gives CDR1 SEHNR, CDR2 FQNEAQ (reference sequence). Here the CDR3 reads CASSFQVSTEAFF. For the CDR3, the DNA is TGTGCCAGCAGCTTCCAGGTGAGCACTGAAGCTTTCTTT. Full variable domain (missing parts from reference TRBV7-9 and TRBJ1-1): DTGVSQNPRHKITKRGQNVTFRCDPISEHNRLYWYRQTLGQGPEFLTYFQNEAQLEKSRLLSDRFSAERPKGSFSTLEIQRTEQGDSAMYLCASSFQVSTEAFFGQGTRLTVV.

V and J are TRBV7-2 and TRBJ2-2; perhaps TRBD1 as D (5 bases). From germline, CDR1 is SGHTA and CDR2 FQGNSA. This CDR3 has 15 amino acids. V dropped 7 bases and J dropped 0 bases, with 12 bases sitting between them. CDR3 DNA: TGTGCCAGCATACCTCCAGGGACGAACACCGGGGAGCTGTTTTTT. Its translation: CASIPPGTNTGELFF.

The V call is TRBV5-1, the J call TRBJ2-5; 9 positions match TRBD1. Losses at the gene ends were 4 bases for V and 7 bases for J; bases not matched to a gene: 11. Germline V gene sequence: CDR1 SGHRS, CDR2 YFSETQ. This CDR3 spans 15 amino acids. As DNA, the CDR3 is TGCGCCAGCAGCCCAAGGACAGGGGCGTATGGGACCCAGTACTTC. This sequence encodes CASSPRTGAYGTQYF.

The gene calls are TRBV5-5 and TRBJ2-5; weak D call: TRBD2 (6 bases). This CDR3 comprises 15 residues. V was shortened by 0 bases and J by 4 bases, with 13 bases between the two germline ends. Germline loops: CDR1 SGHKS, CDR2 YYEKEE (reference sequence). The CDR3 DNA reads TGTGCCAGCAGCTTGGTTCTGGGAGGTGGAGAGACCCAGTACTTC. Translating gives CASSLVLGGGETQYF.

This clone was detected only a few times. The chain employs TRBV7-9 and TRBJ2-7, with a weak D call TRBD2 (6 bases). V was clipped by 1 base and J by 6 bases, with 13 bases between them. Per germline, CDR1 SEHNR and CDR2 FQNEAQ (reference sequence). The CDR3 length is 14 residues. CDR3 residues: CASSLVQGGSEQYF. In DNA form, the CDR3 reads TGTGCCAGCAGCTTAGTCCAGGGAGGTAGCGAGCAGTACTTC.

A note on this clone: The junction does not match germline at one end; this may be a read error. This chain connects TRBV7-2 to TRBJ2-7; TRBD2 might be the D (6 bases). Germline V gene data show CDR1 as SGHTA and CDR2 as FQGNSA. This CDR3 is built from 14 residues. The CDR3 loop reads CASSFPGRSSEQYF. The CDR3 DNA sequence: TGTGCCAGCAGCTTCCCGGGGAGGTCCTCCGAGCAGTACTTC.

This chain joins TRBV3-1 (or the pseudogene TRBV3-2) and TRBJ2-5; no firm D call. Trimming cost V 1 base and J 4 bases, with 13 bases left between them. Per the germline V gene, CDR1 is LGHDT and CDR2 is YNNKEL (reference sequence). This CDR3 is 15 amino acids long. CDR3 nucleotides: TGTGCCAGCAGCCAAGTGGTGCTAGGAATAGAGACCCAGTACTTC. As protein: CASSQVVLGIETQYF.